This TCR beta chain is from a study of T cell changes during pregnancy in multiple sclerosis. The table came from immunoSEQ multiplex PCR; TCRdb's copy has only in-frame clones and leaves some out. The repertoire consists of approximately 20,000 clones, with more than 80% occurring once and the leading ten covering approximately 6.3%. The V end lost 4 bases, the J end lost 7 bases, and 14 bases lay between the germline ends. Germline V gene sequence: CDR1 SGHDN, CDR2 FVKESK. The CDR3 runs 14 residues. This TCR derives from a female donor in good health, enrolled as a control in a pregnancy study. The source material was CD8+ T cells from peripheral blood mononuclear cells, sampled in the third trimester of pregnancy. V usage is TRBV14 and J usage is TRBJ2-1; D ambiguous. The CDR3 bases are TGTGCCAGCAGCCTCACCTTAATGAGGAATGAGCAGTTCTTC. Its protein is CASSLTLMRNEQFF. The full variable domain, its missing parts supplied by reference TRBV14 and TRBJ2-1, is EAGVTQFPSHSVIEKGQTVTLRCDPISGHDNLYWYRRVMGKEIKFLLHFVKESKQDESGMPNNRFLAERTGGTYSTLKVQPAELEDSGVYFCASSLTLMRNEQFFGPGTRLTVL.